The source of this TCR beta chain is a study of blood T cell repertoires in COVID-19. Across the whole study: COVID-19 samples from acute and convalescent phases originated in the United States, Italy and Spain. Sources were T cells, B-cell-depleted T cells, or PBMCs; the material itself was cDNA or gDNA.

Original processing methods: Estimation of nucleated cell counts relied on the amplification of reference gene primers. Method: immunoSEQ multiplex PCR; TCRdb's copy keeps in-frame clones and lacks some. Clone size and V and J calls were adopted from that table, with D and trimming inferred from the DNA. This table holds approximately 99,000 clones, 60% to 85% found once. This clone came up a few times. Germline loops: CDR1 SGHDT, CDR2 YYEEEE. Trimming at V came to 5 bases and at J to 4 bases, leaving 8 bases not matched to a gene. The CDR3 has 15 residues. The TCR sequence derives from a middle-aged woman with acute or convalescent COVID-19. The chain has TRBV5-6 and TRBJ1-2, with 10 bases aligning to TRBD1. Source material: peripheral blood. The CDR3 loop reads CASSLTGGVGYGYTF. CDR3 sequence (DNA): TGTGCCAGCAGTTTGACAGGGGGCGTCGGCTATGGCTACACCTTC.